This TCR beta chain stems from a study of T cells after yellow fever vaccination. Trimming cost V 4 bases and J 4 bases; bases outside gene matches: 5. CDR1 LGHNA and CDR2 YNFKEQ come from the germline V gene. The CDR3 is made up of 14 amino acids. Study-wide results and caveats: Some clonotypes were seen in both the CD4 and the CD8 compartments. These made up a small share and likely arose from convergent recombination. Faster peaking, at day 5 versus 15, marked a secondary response that was weaker.

For TCR, cDNA came from 5'RACE template switching, which added a universal primer site and UMIs. From the 5' RACE reads, TCRdb called clonotypes with MiXCR, one entry per CDR3 protein. This sample has 450,000 to 650,000 distinct CDR3 sequences, with less than 15% found just once. This clonotype was recorded many times. The antigen is undetermined. The sample was PBMCs, taken on the day of the yellow fever booster vaccination. The chain carries TRBV4-2 and TRBJ1-1; 8 bases map to TRBD1. The receptor was isolated from a man aged 25 to 40 who received the YFV17D yellow fever vaccine. The CDR3 protein is CASSPDRGSTEAFF. DNA of the CDR3: TGTGCCAGCAGCCCCGACAGGGGATCCACTGAAGCTTTCTTT.